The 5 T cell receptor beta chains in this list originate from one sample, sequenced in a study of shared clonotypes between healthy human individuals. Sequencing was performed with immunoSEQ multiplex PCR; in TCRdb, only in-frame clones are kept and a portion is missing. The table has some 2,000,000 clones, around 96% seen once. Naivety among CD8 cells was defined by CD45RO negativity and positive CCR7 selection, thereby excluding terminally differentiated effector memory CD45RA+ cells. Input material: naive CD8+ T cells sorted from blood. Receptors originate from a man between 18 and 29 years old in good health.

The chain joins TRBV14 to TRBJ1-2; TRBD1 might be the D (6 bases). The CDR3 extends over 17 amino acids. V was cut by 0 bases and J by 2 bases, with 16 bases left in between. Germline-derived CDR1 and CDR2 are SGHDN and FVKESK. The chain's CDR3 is CASSQDTWTVANYGYTF. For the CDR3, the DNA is TGTGCCAGCAGCCAAGACACCTGGACAGTAGCCAACTATGGCTACACCTTC.

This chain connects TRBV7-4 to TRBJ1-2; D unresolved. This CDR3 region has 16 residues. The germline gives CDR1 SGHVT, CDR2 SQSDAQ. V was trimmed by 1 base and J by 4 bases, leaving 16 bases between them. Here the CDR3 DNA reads TGTGCCAGCAGCTTAGTATCATCGGGGAGGGCCTATGGCTACACCTTC. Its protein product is CASSLVSSGRAYGYTF.

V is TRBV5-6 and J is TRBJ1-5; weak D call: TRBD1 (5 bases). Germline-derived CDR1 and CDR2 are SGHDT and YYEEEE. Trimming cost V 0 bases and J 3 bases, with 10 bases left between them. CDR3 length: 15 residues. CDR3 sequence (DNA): TGTGCCAGCAGCTTGGGGGACGCGATCAATCAGCCCCAGCATTTT. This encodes CASSLGDAINQPQHF.

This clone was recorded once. The CDR3 DNA reads as TGTGCCAGCAGCTTGGGGCCACCTAATAGCAATCAGCCCCAGCATTTT. The encoded protein is CASSLGPPNSNQPQHF. The chain joins TRBV5-6 to TRBJ1-5, with D hard to call. V was pared by 0 bases and J by 0 bases, with 10 bases between. In germline, CDR1 is SGHDT, CDR2 YYEEEE. This CDR3 spans 16 amino acids.

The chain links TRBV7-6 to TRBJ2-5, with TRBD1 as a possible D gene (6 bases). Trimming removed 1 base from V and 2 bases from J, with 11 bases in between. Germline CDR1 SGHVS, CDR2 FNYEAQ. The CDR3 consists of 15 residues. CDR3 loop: CASSLEWGQQETQYF. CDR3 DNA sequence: TGTGCCAGCAGCTTAGAATGGGGGCAGCAAGAGACCCAGTACTTC.